Listed below are T cell receptor beta chains from one sample, sequenced in a study of cytomegalovirus exposure and HLA in healthy donors. Using immunoSEQ multiplex PCR, the repertoire was profiled, and TCRdb retains in-frame clones only, with some absent. This table holds 150,000 to 200,000 clones, approximately 85% found once. The material sequenced was PBMCs. These receptor sequences come from a woman aged 50 to 65 in good health and CMV-seronegative. Both conserved end residues are part of each CDR3. A D gene is named only where the DNA matches it firmly. Rows give clone size only sometimes, using once, few, many, or a class for an expanded clone.

J gene,D gene,V gene,clone size,CDR3 protein,CDR3 DNA
TRBJ2-5,TRBD1,TRBV18,-,CASSPRTGKETQYF,TGTGCCAGCTCACCCCGGACAGGGAAAGAGACCCAGTACTTC
TRBJ1-3,-,TRBV30,-,CAWTTGNTIYF,TGTGCCTGGACAACTGGAAACACCATATATTTT
TRBJ2-5,-,TRBV19,-,CASSMRLTELNF,TGTGCCAGTAGTATGAGGTTGACGGAACTGAACTTC
TRBJ1-3,-,TRBV25-1,-,CASSYGATGNTTYF,TGTGCCAGCAGCTATGGGGCCACTGGAAACACCACATATTTT
TRBJ1-3,-,TRBV19,once,CASTRRDPSSGNTIYF,TGTGCCAGTACCAGGAGGGACCCAAGCTCTGGAAACACCATATATTTT
TRBJ2-5,-,TRBV28,-,CASSRGGAQETQYF,TGTGCCAGCAGTCGTGGAGGGGCACAAGAGACCCAGTACTTC
TRBJ2-7,-,TRBV21-1,-,CASSKAPGLATLYEQYF,TGTGCCAGCAGCAAGGCCCCGGGACTAGCAACCCTCTACGAGCAGTACTTC
TRBJ2-7,-,TRBV6-6,-,CASSPNRQSYEQYF,TGTGCCAGCAGCCCCAACCGACAATCCTACGAGCAGTACTTC
TRBJ1-2,-,TRBV29-1,few,CSVEAARGSNYGYTF,TGCAGCGTTGAAGCCGCGCGGGGCTCTAACTATGGCTACACCTTC
TRBJ1-6,TRBD1,TRBV25-1,few,CASSEGRGNSPLHF,TGTGCCAGCAGTGAGGGCAGGGGGAATTCACCCCTCCACTTT
TRBJ2-1,TRBD1,TRBV19,-,CASRITGGNNEQFF,TGTGCCAGTAGAATAACAGGGGGGAACAATGAGCAGTTCTTC
TRBJ2-1,-,TRBV27,-,CASSWGDPYNEQFF,TGTGCCAGCAGTTGGGGCGACCCCTACAATGAGCAGTTCTTC
TRBJ2-6,-,TRBV27,-,CATAINSNRAGANVLTF,TGTGCCACCGCAATCAATTCAAACAGGGCTGGGGCCAACGTCCTGACTTTC
TRBJ2-3,-,TRBV29-1,-,CSVFFAGKGDTQYF,TGCAGCGTTTTCTTTGCGGGAAAAGGGGATACGCAGTATTTT
TRBJ2-7,-,TRBV29-1,-,CSVVRRTYEQYF,TGCAGCGTTGTCAGGAGGACCTACGAGCAGTACTTC
TRBJ2-1,-,TRBV7-9,-,CASSLFLPSSYNEQFF,TGTGCCAGCAGCTTATTTTTGCCCAGCTCCTACAATGAGCAGTTCTTC
TRBJ2-3,-,TRBV5-1,-,CASSLAVPGVDTQYF,TGCGCCAGCAGCTTGGCGGTCCCAGGCGTGGATACGCAGTATTTT